This T cell receptor beta chain was sequenced for a study of T cells in Graves' hyperthyroidism and ophthalmopathy. This CDR3 is 14 amino acids long. V gave up 2 bases and J gave up 4 bases, with 8 bases separating them. Germline V gives CDR1 MNHEY, CDR2 SVGAGI. TCR beta CDR3 regions were amplified from RNA transcripts. HTBI primers were employed in a first-round RT-PCR of the TCR CDR3. A single record per CDR3 protein comes from TCRdb applying MiXCR to the multiplex PCR reads. The sample yields hundreds of thousands of distinct CDR3 sequences, about 19% seen once. In the ophthalmopathy cohort, Clinical Activity Score was at least 3, NOSPECS grade at least 4, and duration under 3 months. Around 9.9 ml of fresh peripheral blood supplied the PBMCs. Findings and limits, study-wide: Expanded thyroid clonotypes (above 0.001) were mostly also found in blood.

A remark on this clonotype: Its matching antigen is unknown.

The sequence came from a man aged 50-60 years with Graves' ophthalmopathy. The sample was blood. V is TRBV6-5 and J is TRBJ2-2; D is unclear. The DNA for the CDR3 is TGTGCCAGCAGTTACGACACTGGCACCGGGGAGCTGTTTTTT. Its translation is CASSYDTGTGELFF.